The rows below give T cell receptor beta chains drawn from one sample of a study of beta chain features in type 1 diabetes. Profiled with immunoSEQ multiplex PCR; TCRdb holds only in-frame clones, not every one. The data show a few hundred thousand clones, with approximately 16% seen just once and 0.065% to 0.1% held by the top ten. The sample was naive CD4+ T cells from blood. These receptors were collected from a man aged 25 to 40 with type 1 diabetes. Both conserved end residues are part of each CDR3. A D gene is named only where the DNA matches it firmly. For some rows the clone size is stated as once, few or many, or as a class when expanded; others skip it.

V	J	size	D	DNA	CDR3
TRBV9	TRBJ2-3	once	.	TGTGCCAGCAGCGTACAGGGGTGGAGGACAGATACGCAGTATTTT	CASSVQGWRTDTQYF
TRBV2	TRBJ2-1	few	TRBD2	TGTGCCAGCAGTGAAGGCGGGAGGATAGGCAATGAGCAGTTCTTC	CASSEGGRIGNEQFF
TRBV4-1	TRBJ2-2	.	.	TGCGCCAGCAGCCAAAGAGTTTTTAATCAGGTCGCCGGGGAGCTGTTTTTT	CASSQRVFNQVAGELFF
TRBV5-1	TRBJ2-1	.	TRBD2	TGCGCCAGCAGCTTCTATCTAATGAGCGGGAGGGCCGCGAATGAGCAGTTCTTC	CASSFYLMSGRAANEQFF
TRBV30	TRBJ1-3	.	.	TGTGCCTGGAGTGTAAGGACCGCCGGAAACACCATATATTTT	CAWSVRTAGNTIYF
TRBV29-1	TRBJ2-5	many	.	TGCAGCGTTGATGGGGGGCGCAGAGAGACCCAGTACTTC	CSVDGGRRETQYF
TRBV14	TRBJ2-7	few	.	TGTGCCAGCAGCCAGTCTAGCTACGAGCAGTACTTC	CASSQSSYEQYF
TRBV28	TRBJ2-6	.	.	TGTGCCAGCAGTCTTCCTGGGGCCAACGTCCTGACTTTC	CASSLPGANVLTF
TRBV14	TRBJ1-1	.	.	TGTGCCAGCAGCCAAGCAGTTGAAGCTTTCTTT	CASSQAVEAFF
TRBV9	TRBJ2-3	.	TRBD2	TGTGCCAGCAGCCCCCAGCGGGAGACGAGCACAGATACGCAGTATTTT	CASSPQRETSTDTQYF
TRBV28	TRBJ2-1	.	TRBD1	TGTGCCAGCAGTTGGGACAGGGCGTTCTACAATGAGCAGTTCTTC	CASSWDRAFYNEQFF
TRBV9	TRBJ2-7	.	.	TGTGCCAGCAGCAAAACTTACCTCTCGTACGAGCAGTACTTC	CASSKTYLSYEQYF
TRBV28	TRBJ1-2	few	.	TGTGCCAGCACCTCTCTCGAGGGGGGATCTGGCTACACCTTC	CASTSLEGGSGYTF
TRBV7-2	TRBJ1-1	.	.	TGTGCCAGCAGCTTGGACAGGAACACTGAAGCTTTCTTT	CASSLDRNTEAFF
TRBV29-1	TRBJ2-3	few	.	TGCAGCGTTTCAGTGGGAAGGGGCACAGATACGCAGTATTTT	CSVSVGRGTDTQYF
TRBV9	TRBJ2-5	few	.	TGTGCCAGCAGCGTTAGCGGAAGAGAGACCCAGTACTTC	CASSVSGRETQYF
TRBV6-5	TRBJ2-7	.	TRBD2	TGTGCCAGCAGTTACAAGACTAGCCTGCGGGAGCAGTACTTC	CASSYKTSLREQYF
TRBV29-1	TRBJ2-1	.	.	TGCAGCGTCGCCCCCTACGGGAGTGGGGGAGTCAATGAGCAGTTCTTC	CSVAPYGSGGVNEQFF
TRBV7-9	TRBJ2-1	.	.	TGTGCCAGCAGCTTCTTCCTAGCGCTTAATGGTGAGCAGTTCTTC	CASSFFLALNGEQFF
TRBV6-1	TRBJ2-7	.	TRBD2	TGTGCCAGCAGTGAACAGGTGGCGGGAGGGTACGAGCAGTACTTC	CASSEQVAGGYEQYF
TRBV13	TRBJ1-4	few	.	TGTGCCAGCAGCTTCCGGGACTTCAATGAAAAACTGTTTTTT	CASSFRDFNEKLFF
TRBV18	TRBJ2-1	few	.	TGTGCCAGCTCACCACTGCAGGGAGGTGAGCAGTTCTTC	CASSPLQGGEQFF
TRBV7-2	TRBJ2-1	.	.	TGTGCCAGCAGCTTAGTCGTAGTCAATGAGCAGTTCTTC	CASSLVVVNEQFF
TRBV4-2	TRBJ1-1	.	TRBD1	TGTGCCAGCAGCCAAGAGAAGGACAGGGGCAACACTGAAGCTTTCTTT	CASSQEKDRGNTEAFF
TRBV6-5	TRBJ2-3	few	.	TGTGCCAGCAGTTATAGGGGCGGTTTCACAGATACGCAGTATTTT	CASSYRGGFTDTQYF
TRBV7-2	TRBJ2-4	few	TRBD1	TGTGCCAGCAGCCCAAGACAGGGGGCGGACATTCAGTACTTC	CASSPRQGADIQYF
TRBV20-1	TRBJ2-1	.	.	TGCAGTGCCTCCAAGGATGAGCAGTTCTTC	CSASKDEQFF
TRBV9	TRBJ2-7	.	.	TGTGCCAGCAGCGCTCAAGGGGCGACCCGCTCCTACGAGCAGTACTTC	CASSAQGATRSYEQYF
TRBV25-1	TRBJ2-7	.	.	TGTGCCACAGATACTACAGGGTCTTCCTACGAGCAGTACTTC	CATDTTGSSYEQYF
TRBV7-2	TRBJ2-3	.	.	TGTGCCAGCAGCTTGCGAGCTAGCACAGATACGCAGTATTTT	CASSLRASTDTQYF
TRBV29-1	TRBJ2-1	few	TRBD2	TGCAGCGTGACTAGCTTTGGTCGGAATGAGCAGTTCTTC	CSVTSFGRNEQFF
TRBV30	TRBJ2-2	.	.	TGTGCCTGGGGCAGGGGAACTAACACCGGGGAGCTGTTTTTT	CAWGRGTNTGELFF
TRBV4-1	TRBJ2-3	.	TRBD2	TGCGCCAGCAGCCAAGTAGCGGGAGGGCCGGTGGGCACAGATACGCAGTATTTT	CASSQVAGGPVGTDTQYF
TRBV29-1	TRBJ2-5	.	.	TGCAGCGTTGTCAGTCGTGAAGAGACCCAGTACTTC	CSVVSREETQYF
TRBV4-1	TRBJ2-3	.	.	TGCGCCAGCAGGCAACTGAGAGACACAGATACGCAGTATTTT	CASRQLRDTDTQYF
TRBV10-2	TRBJ2-1	few	.	TGCGCCAGCAGTGGGATATGGGGCAATGAGCAGTTCTTC	CASSGIWGNEQFF
TRBV4-2	TRBJ2-7	.	.	TGTGCCAGCAGCCAGATGGACAGCAAGAACTACGAGCAGTACTTC	CASSQMDSKNYEQYF
TRBV28	TRBJ2-7	few	.	TGTGCCAGCAGTTGGGCGGGCATAAATAGGCAGTACTTC	CASSWAGINRQYF
TRBV15	TRBJ1-1	.	.	TGTGCCACCAGCAGAGATTCAGCGGCGAACACTGAAGCTTTCTTT	CATSRDSAANTEAFF
TRBV10-3	TRBJ2-1	.	TRBD2	TGTGCCATCACTAGAGCGGGAGGAGGTCTCAATGAGCAGTTCTTC	CAITRAGGGLNEQFF
TRBV5-1	TRBJ2-1	.	.	TGCGCCAGCAGCTTGGACAGGGTGTCCCACAATGAGCAGTTCTTC	CASSLDRVSHNEQFF
TRBV29-1	TRBJ2-7	.	.	TGCAGCGTCCGACAGGGAGGGAACGAGCAGTACTTC	CSVRQGGNEQYF
TRBV23-1	TRBJ2-1	.	TRBD1	TGCGCCAGCAGTCACACAGGGGCCAAGCCCTACAATGAGCAGTTCTTC	CASSHTGAKPYNEQFF